This T cell receptor beta chain was profiled in a study of PD-L1 blockade in urothelial cancer. Across the whole study: About 90% of the 29 patients were men whose urothelial cancer was bladder-origin. Investigators checked blood 3 weeks (second dose) and 6 weeks after treatment start.

Time point indicated: peripheral blood 6 weeks after treatment start. For each patient, 1 to 8 samples were obtained, pretreatment and on-treatment. CDR3 length equals 15 residues. Germline assignment: CDR1 MNHEY and CDR2 SVGAGI. With 6 bases clipped from V and 3 bases from J, the junction kept 8 bases outside the gene matches. Whole-study results and caveats: Enhanced expansion of tumor-associated blood clones at 3 weeks characterized durable-benefit patients.

On this clone itself: What it recognizes is unknown.

The method was immunoSEQ multiplex PCR; TCRdb's version includes in-frame clones alone and lacks a portion of them. The sample holds roughly 28,000 clones, approximately 80% seen once. The source of this sequence is a man aged 65 to 85 with urothelial cancer. The sequencing used PBMCs, collected around atezolizumab (anti-PD-L1) treatment. The chain uses TRBV6-5 and TRBJ2-7, with 10 bases aligning to TRBD1. In DNA, the CDR3 is TGTGCCAGCAGACTTGGACAGGGGGGGTTCTACGAGCAGTACTTC. Translated: CASRLGQGGFYEQYF.